This entry describes one T cell receptor beta chain. This clone was detected a few times. Its antigen has not been determined. Base qualities are not recorded, but no much larger clone differs from it by a single base. These data originate in a study of blood T cell repertoires in COVID-19 (dated by TCRdb to the early 2020s). About the full investigation: Samples from collaborators originated in the United States, Italy and Spain and spanned both the acute and convalescent phases of COVID-19. The prospective study material was composed of cDNA or gDNA derived from T cells, B-cell-depleted T cells, or PBMCs. The dataset comprised deeply sampled blood TCRbeta repertoires from subjects exposed to, actively infected with, or recovered from COVID-19. The repertoires were released in a freely available public database meant as a resource for research on the immune response to SARS-CoV-2. Samples were obtained from the ongoing ImmuneRACE study (first 160 participants) and from about 1,300 subjects provided by 6 global collaborators. Nearly every sample came with metadata listing a de-identified subject ID, COVID-19 status, age in years and sex. HLA class I and class II types, where available, came from metadata supplied by the sample provider rather than from assay-based typing.

Collaborating institutions collected whole blood in K2EDTA tubes following their own protocols. For TCRbeta analysis, collaborator samples were shipped as frozen whole blood, as isolated PBMCs, or as DNA extracted from either sample type. The immunoSEQ Assay, a bias-controlled multiplex PCR, was used to amplify TCRbeta CDR3 regions from genomic DNA. Regarding the original processing steps: The number of nucleated cells in each sample was estimated from the amplification of reference gene primers within the assay. To quantify the absolute abundance of each unique TCRbeta CDR3 rearrangement, sequence reads were collapsed and filtered. Productive Simpson clonality was computed per sample as the square root of Simpson's diversity index over productive rearrangements. TCRdb holds this immuneACCESS table with in-frame rearrangements only. Some clones are missing; in checked studies, unresolved V genes explain under half, and the rest has no known cause. V and J calls and clone size are given by that table; D and trimming were obtained from the DNA. The sample includes around 300,000 clones, with roughly 86% observed a single time. Jointly, the top ten make up about 8.5% of the sample.

The investigation overall reported the following: The amount of clinical and demographic metadata varied by source and participant and was provided uncurated.

This TCR came from a young man with active or convalescent COVID-19. The sequencing sample was made of peripheral blood.

This receptor has the CDR3 CASSLGDRDLSPLHF. The bases are TGTGCCAGCAGTTTAGGGGACAGGGACCTTTCACCCCTCCACTTT. The chain uses TRBV27 and TRBJ1-6; the junction holds 9 bases that match TRBD1. V has 2 bases trimmed and J has 9 bases trimmed; junction bases matching no gene number 5. In the germline V gene (reference sequence), CDR1 corresponds to MNHEY and CDR2 to SMNVEV. The CDR3 sequence holds 15 residues, the cysteine and phenylalanine included. Only the CDR3 portion is preserved as DNA: 45 bases, with reading frame beginning at the first base.